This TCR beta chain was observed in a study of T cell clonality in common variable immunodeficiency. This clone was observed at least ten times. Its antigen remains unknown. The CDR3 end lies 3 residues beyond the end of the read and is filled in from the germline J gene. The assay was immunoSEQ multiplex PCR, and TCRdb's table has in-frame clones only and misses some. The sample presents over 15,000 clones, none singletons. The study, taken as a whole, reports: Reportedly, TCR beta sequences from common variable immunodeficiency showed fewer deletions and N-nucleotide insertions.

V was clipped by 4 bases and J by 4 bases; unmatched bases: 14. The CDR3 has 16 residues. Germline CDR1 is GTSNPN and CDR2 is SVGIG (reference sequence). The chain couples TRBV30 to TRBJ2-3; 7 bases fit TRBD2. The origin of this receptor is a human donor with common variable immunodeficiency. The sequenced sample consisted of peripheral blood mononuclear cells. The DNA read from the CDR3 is TGTGCCTGGACAAGCCGGCGGGGGAGAGTTGCAGATACG. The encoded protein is CAWTSRRGRVADT. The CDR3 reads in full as CAWTSRRGRVADTQYF. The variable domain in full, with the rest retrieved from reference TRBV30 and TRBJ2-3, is SQTIHQWPATLVQPVGSPLSLECTVEGTSNPNLYWYRQAAGRGLQLLFYSVGIGQISSEVPQNLSASRPQDRQFILSSKKLLLSDSGFYLCAWTSRRGRVADTQYFGPGTRLTVL.